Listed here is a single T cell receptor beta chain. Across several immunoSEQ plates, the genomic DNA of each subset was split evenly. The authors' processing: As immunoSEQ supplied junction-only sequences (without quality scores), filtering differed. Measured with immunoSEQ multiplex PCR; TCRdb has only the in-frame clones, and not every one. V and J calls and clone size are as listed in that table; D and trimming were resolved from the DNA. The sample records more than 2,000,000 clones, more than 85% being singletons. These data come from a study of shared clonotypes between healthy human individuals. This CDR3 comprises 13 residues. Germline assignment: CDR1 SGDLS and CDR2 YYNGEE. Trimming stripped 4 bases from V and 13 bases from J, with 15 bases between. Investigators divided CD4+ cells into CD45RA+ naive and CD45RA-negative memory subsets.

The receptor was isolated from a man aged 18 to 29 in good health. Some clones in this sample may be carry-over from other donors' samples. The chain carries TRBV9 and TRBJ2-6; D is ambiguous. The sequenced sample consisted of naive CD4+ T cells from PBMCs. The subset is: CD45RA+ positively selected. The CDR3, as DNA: TGTGCCAGCAGCCAAGGCCCCTCCTCGGTCCTGACTTTC. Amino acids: CASSQGPSSVLTF.